These 7 T cell receptor beta chains share one sample of origin, sequenced in a study of T-cell memory formation after mild COVID-19. MiXCR was run by TCRdb on the 5' RACE reads, yielding one entry per CDR3 protein. The repertoire holds 300,000 to 400,000 distinct CDR3 sequences, with approximately 29% as singletons. Sequencing was performed on PBMCs or a T cell subset sorted from them (not recorded which). The receptors were sampled from an adult woman who had mild COVID-19 (a few samples of this study predate the infection). Cell type and time point are not known.

CDR3: CASSRGQTEFYGYTF. In DNA, the CDR3 is TGTGCCAGCTCACGTGGACAGACAGAGTTCTATGGCTACACCTTC. The rearrangement joins TRBV18 to TRBJ1-2; maybe TRBD1 (6 bases). CDR3 length: 15 amino acids. Trimming cost V 4 bases and J 4 bases, with 16 bases left between them. Germline assignment: CDR1 KGHSH and CDR2 LQKENI.

This clonotype was seen only once. A read error may produce the germline difference seen at one junction end. V gene TRBV4-1 combines with J gene TRBJ2-1, with D perhaps TRBD2 (6 bases). In germline, CDR1 is MGHRA, CDR2 YSYEKL. The CDR3 totals 16 residues. Here the CDR3 DNA reads TGCGCCAGCAGCCACGCGGGGATCCCTTTTTACAATGATCAGTTCTTC. Amino acids: CASSHAGIPFYNDQFF.

V gene TRBV4-1 combines with J gene TRBJ2-7; 8 nucleotides match TRBD1. V trimming: 1 base; J trimming: 2 bases; junction bases outside the gene matches: 7. CDR1 is MGHRA, CDR2 YSYEKL, per germline. CDR3 length equals 16 residues. The CDR3 region is CASSQGWTGNPYEQYF. CDR3 coding DNA: TGCGCCAGCAGCCAAGGGTGGACAGGGAACCCCTACGAGCAGTACTTC.

This clonotype has more than one count but fewer than ten. The rearrangement links TRBV20-1 to TRBJ2-1; maybe TRBD2 (6 bases). This CDR3 comprises 16 residues. Trimming shortened V by 0 bases and J by 4 bases, and 16 bases separated the two germline ends. Germline values: CDR1 DFQATT, CDR2 SNEGSKA (reference sequence). The CDR3 loop reads CSARDRSGRWYNEQFF. For the CDR3, the DNA is TGCAGTGCTAGAGATCGGAGCGGGCGCTGGTACAATGAGCAGTTCTTC.

This clonotype has ten or more counts. V usage is TRBV18 and J usage is TRBJ2-6; no firm D call. Trimming removed 8 bases from V and 0 bases from J, with 8 bases in between. Germline lookup yields CDR1 KGHSH and CDR2 LQKENI. The CDR3 length is 14 residues. CDR3 in amino acids: CASSPSSGANVLTF. The CDR3 nucleotides are TGTGCCAGCAGCCCAAGCTCTGGGGCCAACGTCCTGACTTTC.

The chain joins TRBV5-1 to TRBJ1-5; D gene unclear. The germline V and J ends were trimmed by 1 base and 4 bases, with 9 bases remaining between them. The germline gives CDR1 SGHRS, CDR2 YFSETQ. The CDR3 has 14 amino acids. The DNA for the CDR3 is TGCGCCAGCAGCTTGAATGGGGATAATCAGCCCCAGCATTTT. This translates into CASSLNGDNQPQHF.

The rearrangement joins TRBV7-2 to TRBJ2-7; 8 bases map to TRBD1. This CDR3 spans 16 amino acids. Trimming at V came to 6 bases and at J to 7 bases, leaving 17 bases not matched to a gene. Per germline, CDR1 SGHTA and CDR2 FQGNSA. Here the CDR3 reads CASSFGGRQGSREQYF. The CDR3 coding sequence is TGTGCCAGCAGTTTTGGTGGGAGACAGGGGAGTCGGGAGCAGTACTTC.